This TCR beta chain was identified during a study of blood T cell repertoires in COVID-19. Study overall: COVID-19 samples collected from the United States, Italy and Spain covered acute and convalescent phases.

CDR3 length equals 16 residues. After removal of 2 bases from V and 0 bases from J, the junction contained 2 bases not matched to a gene. In germline, CDR1 is SGHDT, CDR2 YYEEEE. Produced via immunoSEQ multiplex PCR; TCRdb's table is partial and in-frame only. Altogether some 48,000 clones are present, around 85% being singletons, with the ten largest covering about 2.9%. The specimen was peripheral blood. The sequence came from a woman older than 75 with acute or convalescent COVID-19. The V call is TRBV5-6, the J call TRBJ1-3, with 10 nucleotides matching TRBD1. CDR3 amino acids: CASSLRTGGSGNTIYF. CDR3 coding DNA: TGTGCCAGCAGCTTACGGACAGGGGGCTCTGGAAACACCATATATTTT. Full variable domain (missing parts from reference TRBV5-6 and TRBJ1-3): DAGVTQSPTHLIKTRGQQVTLRCSPKSGHDTVSWYQQALGQGPQFIFQYYEEEERQRGNFPDRFSGHQFPNYSSELNVNALLLGDSALYLCASSLRTGGSGNTIYFGEGSWLTVV.